This T cell receptor beta chain was found in a study of shared clonotypes between healthy human individuals. As for the study in general: Sampling drew on donors who were a couple of women and three men aged 18 to 49.

Generated by immunoSEQ multiplex PCR, the TCRdb table keeps only in-frame clones and is missing some. This table holds 2 million to 2.5 million clones, under 97% found once. The study drew all its donors from Caucasian adults living in Nashville, Tennessee. The V gene's germline CDR1 is MDHEN and CDR2 SYDVKM. There are 16 residues in the CDR3. V lost 1 base and J lost 6, with 15 bases in between. This rearrangement joins TRBV28 to TRBJ2-2; D may be TRBD2 (5 bases). Sequencing was carried out using naive CD4+ T cells sorted from blood. As for subset: CD45RA+ positively selected. The sequence derives from a man aged 18 to 35 in good health. Here the CDR3 reads CASSLYGEGSAGELFF. CDR3 bases: TGTGCCAGCAGTTTATATGGGGAAGGGAGTGCCGGGGAGCTGTTTTTT.